One sample yielded the 13 T cell receptor beta chains listed below, sequenced in a study of blood T cell repertoires in COVID-19. Method: immunoSEQ multiplex PCR; TCRdb's copy keeps in-frame clones and lacks some. The sample holds around 440,000 clones, approximately 90% seen once. What was sequenced was peripheral blood. The receptors derive from a woman aged 50 to 65 with COVID-19, enrolled during active disease.

V gene TRBV4-1 combines with J gene TRBJ1-2; TRBD1 matches at 8 bases. Losses at the gene ends were 4 bases for V and 4 bases for J; bases not matched to a gene: 5. Germline CDR1 MGHRA, CDR2 YSYEKL. CDR3 size: 14 residues. CDR3 DNA: TGCGCCAGCAGCCTGGACAGGGAGGGCTATGGCTACACCTTC. Its protein product is CASSLDREGYGYTF.

The chain has TRBV2 and TRBJ1-2, with D unclear. Germline lookup yields CDR1 SNHLY and CDR2 FYNNEI. There are 13 residues in the CDR3. Trimming removed 4 bases from V and 4 bases from J, with 10 bases in between. This CDR3 reads CASSVGRGYGYTF. DNA of the CDR3: TGTGCCAGCAGTGTAGGACGGGGCTATGGCTACACCTTC.

The rearrangement joins TRBV25-1 to TRBJ1-2, with 8 bases aligning to TRBD1. CDR3 length: 12 residues. Trimming took 7 bases from V and 8 from J; bases not matched to a gene: 6. Per germline, CDR1 MGHDK and CDR2 SYGVNS. The CDR3 coding sequence is TGTGCCAGCACCCCGGACAGGGTGGGCTACACCTTC. This sequence encodes CASTPDRVGYTF.

This clone was seen only a few times. This rearrangement joins TRBV18 to TRBJ1-4, with a weak D call TRBD1 (5 bases). The CDR3 has 15 amino acids. Trimming left V 5 bases short and J 1 base short, with 11 bases between. CDR1 and CDR2 (germline): KGHSH, LQKENI. This CDR3 is CASSTGLQTNEKLFF. The CDR3, as DNA: TGTGCCAGCTCAACGGGACTGCAAACTAATGAAAAACTGTTTTTT. The variable domain in full, completed from reference TRBV18 and TRBJ1-4, reads NAGVMQNPRHLVRRRGQEARLRCSPMKGHSHVYWYRQLPEEGLKFMVYLQKENIIDESGMPKERFSAEFPKEGPSILRIQQVVRGDSAAYFCASSTGLQTNEKLFFGSGTQLSVL.

This chain joins TRBV4-1 and TRBJ2-5, with D perhaps TRBD2 (5 bases). The CDR3 is 16 residues long. With 1 base removed from V and 3 bases from J, the gap between germline ends came to 15 bases. In germline, CDR1 is MGHRA, CDR2 YSYEKL. CDR3 DNA sequence: TGCGCCAGCAGCCAAGGGTTCGCGGGTGTAAAAGAGACCCAGTACTTC. Protein product: CASSQGFAGVKETQYF.

This clone showed up just a few times. The chain has TRBV2 and TRBJ1-5; 8 bases match TRBD1. After removal of 6 bases from V and 0 bases from J, the junction contained 4 bases not matched to a gene. Germline V gene data show CDR1 as SNHLY and CDR2 as FYNNEI. This CDR3 comprises 15 residues. For the CDR3, the DNA is TGTGCCAGCAGCGGGACAGGCTATAGCAATCAGCCCCAGCATTTT. This encodes CASSGTGYSNQPQHF.

The rearrangement links TRBV6-5 to TRBJ1-2; 11 bases fit TRBD1. Unmatched junction bases numbered 6, after V lost 7 bases and J lost 5 bases. The CDR3 length is 14 residues. Germline V gene sequence: CDR1 MNHEY, CDR2 SVGAGI. The CDR3 loop reads CASNQGQGAYGYTF. Written as DNA, the CDR3 is TGTGCCAGCAACCAAGGACAGGGGGCGTATGGCTACACCTTC.

The J gene is TRBJ1-1, the V gene TRBV6-5; TRBD1 matches 7 bases. The CDR3 contains 14 residues. The trim removed 5 bases at V and 5 bases at J, leaving 8 bases unmatched. Germline V gene lookup returns CDR1 MNHEY and CDR2 SVGAGI. In DNA form, the CDR3 reads TGTGCCAGCAGTACCCGGGACAGTAGAACTGAAGCTTTCTTT. Amino acids: CASSTRDSRTEAFF.

This clone was counted a single time. The chain has TRBV7-6 and TRBJ2-2; 8 bases are shared with TRBD1. This CDR3 contains 14 residues. The germline gives CDR1 SGHVS, CDR2 FNYEAQ. The junction had 6 bases not matched to a gene; V was cut back by 5 bases and J by 7 bases. The DNA of the CDR3 is TGTGCCAGCAGCCCGACAGGGGTAGGCGGGGAGCTGTTTTTT. It yields the protein CASSPTGVGGELFF. The complete variable domain, with remaining parts taken from reference TRBV7-6 and TRBJ2-2, reads GAGVSQSPRYKVTKRGQDVALRCDPISGHVSLYWYRQALGQGPEFLTYFNYEAQQDKSGLPNDRFSAERPEGSISTLTIQRTEQRDSAMYRCASSPTGVGGELFFGEGSRLTVL.

The chain combines TRBV3-1 (or the pseudogene TRBV3-2) with TRBJ1-2, with 8 positions matching TRBD1. Germline values: CDR1 LGHDT, CDR2 YNNKEL (reference sequence). This CDR3 region has 17 residues. V lost 3 bases to trimming and J lost 2 bases; unmatched junction nucleotides: 11. CDR3 residues: CASSHYDSGGQNYGYTF. Written as DNA, the CDR3 is TGTGCCAGCAGCCATTACGATTCAGGGGGCCAGAACTATGGCTACACCTTC.

The chain is built from TRBV5-6 and TRBJ2-7; D remains ambiguous. V dropped 5 bases and J dropped 0 bases, with 18 bases sitting between them. The CDR3 has 16 residues. Germline-derived CDR1 and CDR2 are SGHDT and YYEEEE. The CDR3 loop is CASSPILYRSSYEQYF. The CDR3 nucleotides are TGTGCCAGCAGTCCCATATTATACAGATCCTCCTACGAGCAGTACTTC.

CDR3 amino acids: CASSGPLATLTDTQYF. The CDR3 DNA reads as TGTGCCAGCAGCGGACCACTAGCGACCCTCACAGATACGCAGTATTTT. The rearrangement joins TRBV9 to TRBJ2-3; 7 nucleotides align to TRBD2. CDR1 and CDR2 from the germline V gene are SGDLS and YYNGEE. Trimming cost V 3 bases and J 2 bases; bases outside gene matches: 9. The CDR3 loop spans 16 amino acids.

The chain joins TRBV27 to TRBJ2-1; 7 bases are a match to TRBD2. V lost 6 bases, J lost 7 bases, and 9 bases stayed unmatched. This CDR3 contains 14 residues. Germline V gene sequence: CDR1 MNHEY, CDR2 SMNVEV (reference sequence). The CDR3 here is CASSSPGLNNEQFF. The CDR3 bases are TGTGCCAGCAGCTCCCCGGGACTAAATAATGAGCAGTTCTTC.